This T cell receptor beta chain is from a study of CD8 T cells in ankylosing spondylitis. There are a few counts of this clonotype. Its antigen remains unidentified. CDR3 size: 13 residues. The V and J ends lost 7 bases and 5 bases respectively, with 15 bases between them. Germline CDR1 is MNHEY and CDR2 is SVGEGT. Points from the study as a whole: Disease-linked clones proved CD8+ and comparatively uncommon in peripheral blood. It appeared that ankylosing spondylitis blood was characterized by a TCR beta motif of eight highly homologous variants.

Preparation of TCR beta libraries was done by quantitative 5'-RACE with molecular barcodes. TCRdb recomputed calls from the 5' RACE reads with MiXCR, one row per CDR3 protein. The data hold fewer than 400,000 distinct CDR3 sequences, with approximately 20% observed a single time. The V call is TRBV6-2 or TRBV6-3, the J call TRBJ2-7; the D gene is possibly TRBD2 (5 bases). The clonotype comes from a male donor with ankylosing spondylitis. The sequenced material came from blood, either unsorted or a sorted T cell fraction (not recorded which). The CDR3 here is CASNFWRSDEQYF. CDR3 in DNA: TGTGCCAGCAACTTCTGGAGGAGCGACGAGCAGTACTTC.